These 32 T cell receptor beta chains originate from one sample sequenced in a study of blood T cell repertoires in COVID-19. The data were produced by immunoSEQ multiplex PCR, yet TCRdb's version contains in-frame clones alone and is incomplete. The top ten clones hold roughly 0.58% of a sample with roughly 140,000 clones, 80% of them seen once. The source material was peripheral blood. The receptors were gathered from a man between 60 and 70 years old with acute or convalescent COVID-19.

Here the CDR3 reads CASSLGGGGGYGYTF. DNA of the CDR3: TGTGCCAGCAGCTTAGGTGGGGGCGGCGGGTATGGCTACACCTTC. The chain uses TRBV7-9 and TRBJ1-2, with a weak D call TRBD1 (6 bases). CDR1 and CDR2 (germline): SEHNR, FQNEAQ (reference sequence). V lost 1 base and J lost 5, with 14 bases in between. The length of the CDR3 is 15 residues.

This rearrangement joins TRBV5-1 to TRBJ1-5; TRBD1 matches 7 bases. Germline V gene sequence: CDR1 SGHRS, CDR2 YFSETQ. The CDR3 extends over 14 amino acids. V trimming: 2 bases; J trimming: 4 bases; junction bases outside the gene matches: 3. The CDR3 loop is CASSFGDRNQPQHF. The CDR3 nucleotides are TGCGCCAGCAGCTTTGGGGACAGAAATCAGCCCCAGCATTTT.

V usage is TRBV30 and J usage is TRBJ2-7, with D maybe TRBD1 (5 bases). The V end was cut by 3 bases, the J end by 2 bases, with 14 bases between. Per the germline V gene, CDR1 is GTSNPN and CDR2 is SVGIG (reference sequence). CDR3 size: 14 residues. The CDR3 DNA reads as TGTGCCTGGAGCCAATTGGACAAGGCCTACGAGCAGTACTTC. Its protein product is CAWSQLDKAYEQYF.

This clone was seen many times. The rearrangement joins TRBV6-4 to TRBJ2-1; a weak D match, TRBD2 (7 bases). The V gene lost 0 bases and the J gene lost 0 bases, with 12 bases spanning the gap. The CDR3 is 17 residues long. The V gene's germline CDR1 is MRHNA and CDR2 SNTAGT. For the CDR3, the DNA is TGTGCCAGCAGTGACTCTGGGGGGGGCAGCTCCTACAATGAGCAGTTCTTC. Protein sequence: CASSDSGGGSSYNEQFF.

The chain has TRBV6-5 and TRBJ1-2; D is unresolved. The CDR3 runs 15 residues. Germline CDR1 and CDR2: MNHEY and SVGAGI. V dropped 3 bases and J dropped 8 bases, with 19 bases sitting between them. This CDR3 reads CASSYIGSPAGGYTF. The DNA for the CDR3 is TGTGCCAGCAGTTATATTGGTTCCCCGGCGGGGGGCTACACCTTC.

The rearrangement uses TRBV6-6 and TRBJ2-1, with a weak D call TRBD1 (5 bases). The germline V gene has CDR1 MNHNY and CDR2 SVGAGI (reference sequence). This CDR3 has 15 amino acids. The germline V and J ends were trimmed by 6 bases and 7 bases, with 19 bases remaining between them. This chain's CDR3 is CASSPRQRQLNEQFF. In nucleotides, the CDR3 is TGTGCCAGCAGCCCTCGACAGAGACAATTGAATGAGCAGTTCTTC.

This sequence joins TRBV6-1 and TRBJ1-2, with 11 bases identical to TRBD1. The CDR3 sequence is 13 residues long. Germline V CDR1 and CDR2: MNHNS, SASEGT. J gave up 8 bases and V 7 bases, and 6 bases lay outside the gene matches. The chain's CDR3 is CASKGQGAVGYTF. The CDR3 DNA reads as TGTGCCAGCAAAGGACAGGGGGCCGTAGGCTACACCTTC.

V gene TRBV10-3 combines with J gene TRBJ2-7, with D perhaps TRBD2 (5 bases). Germline CDR1 is ENHRY and CDR2 is SYGVKD. The CDR3 is 12 residues long. Trimming removed 10 bases from V and 4 bases from J, with 14 bases in between. Here the CDR3 DNA reads TGTGCCACCGCGGGCAGGTCTTACGAGCAGTACTTC. The encoded protein is CATAGRSYEQYF.

CDR3 region: CASSPRQGNNSPLHF. CDR3 DNA: TGTGCCAGCAGTCCTAGACAGGGCAATAATTCACCCCTCCACTTT. The chain carries TRBV27 and TRBJ1-6; 7 positions match TRBD1. The ends lost 5 bases at V and 5 bases at J; junction bases unmatched: 6. This CDR3 spans 15 amino acids. Germline values: CDR1 MNHEY, CDR2 SMNVEV (reference sequence).

The chain is built from TRBV4-3 and TRBJ2-2; maybe TRBD2 (5 bases). Germline lookup yields CDR1 LGHNA and CDR2 YSLEER. Deletions cut 0 bases from V and 9 bases from J, with 11 bases between. The CDR3 runs 14 residues. The CDR3 nucleotides are TGCGCCAGCAGCCAAGATGCCGGGGTTCGGGAGCTGTTTTTT. Its protein product is CASSQDAGVRELFF.

This clone has only a few counts. The chain combines TRBV5-4 with TRBJ1-6, with D perhaps matching TRBD1 (6 bases). The V gene lost 2 bases and the J gene lost 8 bases, with 14 bases spanning the gap. This CDR3 region has 15 residues. From germline, CDR1 is SGHNT and CDR2 YYREEE (reference sequence). In DNA, the CDR3 is TGTGCCAGCAGCTTTAACCGGGACACCTATTCACCCCTCCACTTT. It translates to CASSFNRDTYSPLHF.

The CDR3 region is CASKGQGAFQETQYF. The DNA of the CDR3 is TGTGCCAGCAAAGGACAGGGAGCTTTCCAAGAGACCCAGTACTTC. The J gene is TRBJ2-5, the V gene TRBV2; 8 bases are a match to TRBD1. CDR3 length: 15 amino acids. V dropped 7 bases and J dropped 1; count of bases not matched to a gene: 8. In germline, CDR1 is SNHLY, CDR2 FYNNEI.

This clone appeared a single time. The chain uses TRBV5-5 and TRBJ1-5, with D perhaps TRBD1 (5 bases). This CDR3 is 14 amino acids long. V was pared by 1 base and J by 3 bases, with 8 bases between. Germline values: CDR1 SGHKS, CDR2 YYEKEE (reference sequence). This CDR3 reads CASSLQGDNQPQHF. The CDR3 DNA reads as TGTGCCAGCAGCTTGCAGGGTGACAATCAGCCCCAGCATTTT.

This sequence joins TRBV6-5 and TRBJ2-6; the match to TRBD2 covers 7 bases. The germline gives CDR1 MNHEY, CDR2 SVGAGI. This CDR3 is 15 amino acids long. J lost 2 bases, V lost 2 bases, and 0 bases had no gene match. CDR3 residues: CASSYGGAGANVLTF. CDR3 nucleotides: TGTGCCAGCAGTTACGGGGGGGCTGGGGCCAACGTCCTGACTTTC.

The rearrangement joins TRBV10-3 to TRBJ2-1, with TRBD2 matching over 9 bases. Germline V CDR1 and CDR2: ENHRY, SYGVKD. This CDR3 has 18 amino acids. Losses at the gene ends were 10 bases for V and 0 bases for J; bases not matched to a gene: 16. As DNA, the CDR3 is TGTGCCACCCTTCCGGGACTAGCCCCTGGGAGCTCCTACAATGAGCAGTTCTTC. Encoded protein: CATLPGLAPGSSYNEQFF.

CDR3 nucleotide sequence: TGTGCCTGGAGTGGGGGACTAGCGGGAGGGCGGTACACCGGGGAGCTGTTTTTT. This gives the protein CAWSGGLAGGRYTGELFF. The chain employs TRBV30 and TRBJ2-2; 16 bases agree with TRBD2. The CDR3 is 18 residues long. CDR1 GTSNPN and CDR2 SVGIG come from the germline V gene (reference sequence). With V trimmed by 1 base and J by 3 bases, 5 bases remained unmatched.

The V gene is TRBV5-1, the J gene TRBJ1-1; 8 bases align to TRBD1. Germline CDR1 and CDR2: SGHRS and YFSETQ. V was clipped by 2 bases and J by 5 bases; unmatched bases: 8. The CDR3 has 15 amino acids. The CDR3 loop reads CASSFETGVRTEAFF. CDR3 sequence (DNA): TGCGCCAGCAGCTTCGAGACAGGGGTTAGGACTGAAGCTTTCTTT.

The sample holds a few counts of this clone. The V and J genes are TRBV27 and TRBJ1-6; possible D gene TRBD1, 5 bases. The CDR3 is made up of 14 amino acids. With 7 bases removed from V and 8 bases from J, the gap between germline ends came to 15 bases. Germline V gives CDR1 MNHEY, CDR2 SMNVEV (reference sequence). CDR3 sequence (DNA): TGTGCCAGCACCCCATGGGGCAGGGATTCACCCCTCCACTTT. Translating it yields CASTPWGRDSPLHF.

The V call is TRBV9, the J call TRBJ1-1; 7 bases map to TRBD1. J lost 4 bases, V lost 1 base, and 4 bases had no gene match. Germline V gene data show CDR1 as SGDLS and CDR2 as YYNGEE. The CDR3 is made up of 14 amino acids. CDR3 residues: CASSVTQGGTEAFF. The CDR3 coding sequence is TGTGCCAGCAGCGTAACCCAGGGGGGCACTGAAGCTTTCTTT.

This rearrangement joins TRBV6-5 to TRBJ2-1; 9 nucleotides match TRBD2. This CDR3 spans 15 amino acids. Germline loops: CDR1 MNHEY, CDR2 SVGAGI. Trimming cost V 4 bases and J 0 bases; bases outside gene matches: 1. CDR3 sequence reads: CASSLAGVSYNEQFF. CDR3 coding DNA: TGTGCCAGCAGTTTAGCGGGAGTCTCCTACAATGAGCAGTTCTTC.

The chain links TRBV10-3 to TRBJ2-7, with D maybe TRBD2 (5 bases). The CDR3 has 14 amino acids. The germline V gene encodes CDR1 ENHRY and CDR2 SYGVKD. Trimming took 5 bases from V and 0 from J, leaving 11 bases between them. The CDR3 here is CAISPTTSSYEQYF. CDR3 bases: TGTGCCATCAGTCCGACTACGAGCTCCTACGAGCAGTACTTC.

This clone occurred a few times. J is TRBJ2-5 and V is TRBV7-2; tentative D call: TRBD2 (7 bases). The CDR3 loop spans 14 amino acids. Germline lookup yields CDR1 SGHTA and CDR2 FQGNSA. V was shortened by 7 bases and J by 5 bases, with 17 bases between the two germline ends. CDR3 sequence reads: CASTPGGGGETQYF. DNA for the CDR3: TGTGCCAGCACCCCTGGGGGAGGGGGGGAGACCCAGTACTTC.

This rearrangement joins TRBV5-4 to TRBJ2-3, with TRBD2 matching over 7 bases. CDR1 SGHNT and CDR2 YYREEE come from the germline V gene (reference sequence). The CDR3 runs 14 residues. Trimming removed 4 bases from V and 1 base from J; junction bases left unmatched: 3. CDR3 bases: TGTGCCAGCAGCCTACGGGGGGGCACAGATACGCAGTATTTT. Translating gives CASSLRGGTDTQYF.

The V and J genes are TRBV7-2 and TRBJ1-2; 7 bases match TRBD1. Germline CDR1 and CDR2: SGHTA and FQGNSA. There are 14 residues in the CDR3. V shed 4 bases and J 8 bases; nucleotides not matched to a gene: 10. The CDR3 reads CASSSTGVQWGYTF. Written as DNA, the CDR3 is TGTGCCAGCAGCTCCACAGGGGTGCAGTGGGGCTACACCTTC.

The chain carries TRBV7-2 and TRBJ1-3; D ambiguous. With 5 bases removed from V and 3 bases from J, the gap between germline ends came to 17 bases. Per the germline V gene, CDR1 is SGHTA and CDR2 is FQGNSA. This CDR3 has 16 amino acids. The CDR3 region is CASSPDSTWRGNTIYF. DNA of the CDR3: TGTGCCAGCAGCCCGGACTCAACTTGGCGTGGAAACACCATATATTTT.

The genes are TRBV6-6 and TRBJ1-3; no firm D call. Trimming removed 0 bases from V and 4 bases from J, with 4 bases in between. This CDR3 comprises 13 residues. Germline loops: CDR1 MNHNY, CDR2 SVGAGI (reference sequence). The CDR3 DNA sequence: TGTGCCAGCAGTTACTCGGAGGGAAACACCATATATTTT. Protein product: CASSYSEGNTIYF.

The gene calls are TRBV7-9 and TRBJ2-5; TRBD2 matches at 8 bases. The ends lost 8 bases at V and 5 bases at J; junction bases unmatched: 10. CDR1 and CDR2 (germline): SEHNR, FQNEAQ (reference sequence). CDR3 length equals 14 residues. The CDR3 DNA is TGTGCCAGCGTCAAGCGGGAGATGAGGGAGACCCAGTACTTC. Protein sequence: CASVKREMRETQYF.

This clone showed up just a few times. V and J are TRBV9 and TRBJ2-7; D is perhaps TRBD2 (5 bases). Deletions cut 0 bases from V and 6 bases from J, with 16 bases between. CDR1 and CDR2 (germline): SGDLS, YYNGEE. This CDR3 comprises 15 residues. The CDR3 DNA follows: TGTGCCAGCAGCGTAGAAGGCGTGAGGGCAACCGAGCAGTACTTC. Translating gives CASSVEGVRATEQYF.

The chain is built from TRBV6-5 and TRBJ2-2; D uncertain. Germline CDR1 MNHEY, CDR2 SVGAGI. V lost 0 bases to trimming and J lost 8 bases, with 7 bases between them. This CDR3 comprises 13 residues. The CDR3 DNA follows: TGTGCCAGCAGTTACTCGAGTCGTGGGGAGCTGTTTTTT. Encoded protein: CASSYSSRGELFF.

The chain combines TRBV12-3 or TRBV12-4 with TRBJ1-2; the D is unclear. This CDR3 has 13 residues. With 3 bases removed from V and 4 bases from J, the gap between germline ends came to 9 bases. The CDR3 here is CASSFEGGYGYTF. The CDR3 coding sequence is TGTGCCAGCAGTTTCGAGGGTGGCTATGGCTACACCTTC.

CDR3 region: CASSIAPTSGRAMDEQYF. As DNA, the CDR3 is TGTGCCAGTAGTATCGCGCCAACTAGCGGGAGGGCCATGGACGAGCAGTACTTC. The chain carries TRBV19 and TRBJ2-7, with 13 positions matching TRBD2. Germline loops: CDR1 LNHDA, CDR2 SQIVND (reference sequence). This CDR3 has 18 residues. Trimming took 3 bases from V and 5 from J; bases not matched to a gene: 13.

This clone was observed a few times. Compared with germline, one end of the junction differs, possibly owing to a read error. The CDR3 loop is CSARDALTASF. The CDR3 DNA sequence: TGCAGTGCTAGAGATGCACTGACAGCCAGTTTT. The rearrangement joins TRBV20-1 to TRBJ1-5; D is possibly TRBD1 (5 bases). Germline V gene sequence: CDR1 DFQATT, CDR2 SNEGSKA (reference sequence). The CDR3 consists of 11 residues.